Below are 22 T cell receptor beta chains sequenced from a single sample in a study of blood T cell repertoires in COVID-19. Libraries were prepared by immunoSEQ multiplex PCR; TCRdb keeps only in-frame clonotypes and omits some of them. The sample lists 110,000 to 150,000 clones, about four fifths occurring once. Source material: PBMCs or T cells enriched from blood (not recorded which). These receptors were taken from a middle-aged man who had recovered from COVID-19.

The rearrangement links TRBV27 to TRBJ2-2; D is undetermined. In germline, CDR1 is MNHEY, CDR2 SMNVEV (reference sequence). The V end was cut by 2 bases, the J end by 6 bases, with 10 bases between. The length of the CDR3 is 14 residues. The CDR3 DNA reads TGTGCCAGCAGTTTACCATCTAGTGCCGGGGAGCTGTTTTTT. It codes for CASSLPSSAGELFF.

The chain combines TRBV10-3 with TRBJ2-2; 8 bases align to TRBD2. V gave up 3 bases and J gave up 2 bases; unmatched junction bases: 5. Per the germline V gene, CDR1 is ENHRY and CDR2 is SYGVKD. There are 16 residues in the CDR3. As DNA, the CDR3 is TGTGCCATCAGTGAACGGGGGGGTGGCAACACCGGGGAGCTGTTTTTT. Translation gives CAISERGGGNTGELFF.

This clone was detected once. This sequence joins TRBV5-4 and TRBJ2-5; the match to TRBD1 covers 9 bases. CDR1 and CDR2 from the germline V gene are SGHNT and YYREEE (reference sequence). The CDR3 has 15 residues. The trim removed 2 bases at V and 4 bases at J, leaving 6 bases unmatched. The DNA for the CDR3 is TGTGCCAGCAGCTTTTGGACAGGGGACCGAGAGACCCAGTACTTC. This codes for CASSFWTGDRETQYF.

The chain has TRBV2 and TRBJ1-4; TRBD1 might be the D (6 bases). Trimming removed 7 bases at V and 8 bases at J, with 14 bases between. Germline assignment: CDR1 SNHLY and CDR2 FYNNEI. The CDR3 runs 13 residues. This chain's CDR3 is CASTRDIGEKLFF. CDR3 nucleotide sequence: TGTGCCAGCACTCGGGACATAGGGGAAAAACTGTTTTTT.

This clone has just a few counts. The chain has TRBV7-2 and TRBJ2-7; D is unclear. The CDR3 is made up of 12 amino acids. Germline V CDR1 and CDR2: SGHTA, FQGNSA. Trimming removed 4 bases from V and 0 bases from J, with 4 bases in between. The CDR3 is CASSWSSYEQYF. CDR3 DNA: TGTGCCAGCAGCTGGAGCTCCTACGAGCAGTACTTC.

The V and J genes are TRBV3-1 (or the pseudogene TRBV3-2) and TRBJ1-1, with 10 positions matching TRBD1. CDR1 is LGHDT, CDR2 YNNKEL, per germline (reference sequence). V was pared by 1 base and J by 1 base, with 0 bases of the junction left unmatched. This CDR3 has 15 residues. CDR3 DNA sequence: TGTGCCAGCAGCCAAGGGACAGGGGGGAACACTGAAGCTTTCTTT. Its translation: CASSQGTGGNTEAFF.

The chain carries TRBV5-4 and TRBJ1-2; D is undetermined. This CDR3 has 13 amino acids. Trimming pared 4 bases from V and 4 bases from J, leaving 11 bases between. The germline gives CDR1 SGHNT, CDR2 YYREEE (reference sequence). The CDR3 nucleotides read TGTGCCAGCAGCCCGGACGGGATCTATGGCTACACCTTC. It is translated as CASSPDGIYGYTF. Full variable domain (missing parts from reference TRBV5-4 and TRBJ1-2): ETGVTQSPTHLIKTRGQQVTLRCSSQSGHNTVSWYQQALGQGPQFIFQYYREEENGRGNFPPRFSGLQFPNYSSELNVNALELDDSALYLCASSPDGIYGYTFGSGTRLTVV.

In this sample, this clone turned up once. CDR3 loop: CAISDKEKLFF. As DNA, the CDR3 is TGTGCCATCAGTGATAAAGAAAAACTGTTTTTT. V and J are TRBV10-3 and TRBJ1-4; D call uncertain. The CDR3 extends over 11 amino acids. Per germline, CDR1 ENHRY and CDR2 SYGVKD. Trimming left V 3 bases short and J 8 bases short, with 4 bases between.

The V call is TRBV7-9, the J call TRBJ1-1; D unclear. Trimming shortened V by 8 bases and J by 2 bases, and 18 bases separated the two germline ends. This CDR3 spans 15 amino acids. Germline V gives CDR1 SEHNR, CDR2 FQNEAQ (reference sequence). In nucleotides, the CDR3 is TGTGCCAGCGGTCTCCCCGCCGTTGGCAACACTGAAGCTTTCTTT. Translated: CASGLPAVGNTEAFF. The variable domain in full, with the rest retrieved from reference TRBV7-9 and TRBJ1-1, is DTGVSQNPRHKITKRGQNVTFRCDPISEHNRLYWYRQTLGQGPEFLTYFQNEAQLEKSRLLSDRFSAERPKGSFSTLEIQRTEQGDSAMYLCASGLPAVGNTEAFFGQGTRLTVV.

V and J are TRBV7-3 and TRBJ2-7, with TRBD1 identical over 9 bases. The germline V gene has CDR1 SGHTA and CDR2 FQGTGA. This CDR3 spans 15 amino acids. V dropped 1 base and J dropped 1; count of bases not matched to a gene: 2. In DNA, the CDR3 is TGTGCCAGCAGCTTAATGGGGACAGGGTCCTACGAGCAGTACTTC. As protein: CASSLMGTGSYEQYF.

This sequence joins TRBV4-3 and TRBJ1-3, with a weak D call TRBD1 (5 bases). CDR3 length equals 16 residues. The V end lost 1 base, the J end lost 3 bases, and 13 bases lay between the germline ends. In germline, CDR1 is LGHNA, CDR2 YSLEER. In DNA, the CDR3 is TGCGCCAGCAGCCAAGCTCTTAGACAGAGTGGAAACACCATATATTTT. Residues: CASSQALRQSGNTIYF.

The chain has TRBV29-1 and TRBJ1-3; D gene uncertain. V shed 3 bases and J shed 4 bases, with 10 bases lying between them. CDR1 SQVTM and CDR2 ANQGSEA come from the germline V gene. CDR3 size: 13 residues. In nucleotides, the CDR3 is TGCAGCGTTGAGACATGGAAAGGAAACACCATATATTTT. Translation: CSVETWKGNTIYF.

This chain connects TRBV7-9 to TRBJ2-7; TRBD1 matches 10 bases. Germline CDR1 is SEHNR and CDR2 is FQNEAQ (reference sequence). Losses at the gene ends were 5 bases for V and 2 bases for J; bases not matched to a gene: 12. The CDR3 covers 17 residues. CDR3 residues: CASSHGGQGEKTYEQYF. The CDR3 nucleotides read TGTGCCAGCAGCCATGGCGGACAGGGGGAAAAAACCTACGAGCAGTACTTC.

V is TRBV30 and J is TRBJ2-3; 12 nucleotides align to TRBD2. The CDR3 runs to 13 residues. Germline assignment: CDR1 GTSNPN and CDR2 SVGIG (reference sequence). J lost 6 bases, V lost 2 bases, and 0 bases had no gene match. The CDR3 nucleotides read TGTGCCTGGAGTCTAGCGGGGGGGGATACGCAGTATTTT. The encoded protein is CAWSLAGGDTQYF.

The genes are TRBV4-1 and TRBJ1-3; tentatively, D is TRBD1 (5 bases). Germline lookup yields CDR1 MGHRA and CDR2 YSYEKL. The V gene lost 0 bases and the J gene lost 0 bases, with 9 bases spanning the gap. The CDR3 has 16 amino acids. CDR3 in DNA: TGCGCCAGCAGCCAAGATAGGGGAAACTCTGGAAACACCATATATTTT. Amino acid sequence: CASSQDRGNSGNTIYF.

The chain recombines TRBV7-9 with TRBJ1-3; 8 nucleotides agree with TRBD1. Trimming took 5 bases from V and 5 from J; bases not matched to a gene: 5. This CDR3 region has 14 residues. From germline, CDR1 is SEHNR and CDR2 FQNEAQ (reference sequence). This chain's CDR3 is CASSPGQGRNTIYF. CDR3 sequence (DNA): TGTGCCAGCAGCCCCGGACAGGGAAGAAACACCATATATTTT. Full variable domain (missing parts from reference TRBV7-9 and TRBJ1-3): DTGVSQNPRHKITKRGQNVTFRCDPISEHNRLYWYRQTLGQGPEFLTYFQNEAQLEKSRLLSDRFSAERPKGSFSTLEIQRTEQGDSAMYLCASSPGQGRNTIYFGEGSWLTVV.

The rearrangement links TRBV7-2 to TRBJ2-5; TRBD2 aligns across 12 bases. The CDR3 spans 16 residues. V gave up 5 bases and J gave up 3 bases; unmatched junction bases: 7. CDR1 is SGHTA and CDR2 is FQGNSA in the germline V gene. This CDR3 is CASSALAGGPKETQYF. In DNA, the CDR3 is TGTGCCAGCAGCGCGCTAGCGGGGGGGCCTAAAGAGACCCAGTACTTC.

This clone was seen a single time. The genes are TRBV28 and TRBJ2-3; 7 positions agree with TRBD2. V was pared by 3 bases and J by 5 bases, with 8 bases of the junction left unmatched. CDR3 length equals 15 residues. Per the germline V gene, CDR1 is MDHEN and CDR2 is SYDVKM. CDR3 residues: CASSFPGGRVDTQYF. The CDR3 nucleotides are TGTGCCAGCAGTTTCCCCGGGGGGAGGGTAGATACGCAGTATTTT.

This clone was observed a few times. This chain connects TRBV12-2 to TRBJ2-7; the listed D gene, TRBD1, was not tested against the DNA. TRBV12-2 is a documented pseudogene. This CDR3 region has 18 residues. The CDR3 is CASRLSLVGGGPSYEQYF. In DNA form, the CDR3 reads TGTGCAAGTCGCTTAAGTTTAGTTGGTGGGGGCCCTTCCTACGAGCAGTACTTC.

This clone was counted once. The rearrangement uses TRBV24-1 and TRBJ2-7; 14 positions match TRBD2. CDR1 and CDR2 (germline): KGHDR, SFDVKD. V shed 3 bases, J shed 3 bases, and the junction held 15 bases outside the gene matches. The CDR3 contains 20 residues. CDR3: CATSDPTSPLTSGGGYEQYF. CDR3 coding DNA: TGTGCCACCAGTGATCCCACCAGCCCCCTGACTAGCGGGGGGGGCTACGAGCAGTACTTC.

The chain has TRBV7-2 and TRBJ1-2; 7 bases match TRBD1. V dropped 4 bases and J dropped 2; count of bases not matched to a gene: 7. CDR1 is SGHTA, CDR2 FQGNSA, per germline. CDR3 length: 15 residues. The CDR3 loop is CASSSPEGQNYGYTF. The CDR3 DNA follows: TGTGCCAGCAGCTCCCCGGAGGGACAGAACTATGGCTACACCTTC.

The chain links TRBV5-1 to TRBJ1-2; D is perhaps TRBD1 (6 bases). Germline assignment: CDR1 SGHRS and CDR2 YFSETQ. Trimming pared 5 bases from V and 5 bases from J, leaving 19 bases between. This CDR3 has 15 residues. As DNA, the CDR3 is TGCGCCAGCAGTTTTAAAACAGGGCCGACGTATGGCTACACCTTC. It yields the protein CASSFKTGPTYGYTF.